These 20 T cell receptor beta chains share one sample of origin, sequenced in a study of cytotoxic CD8 clonotypes in ibrutinib-treated CLL (dated by TCRdb to 2020 to 2023). The library was made by the immunoSEQ multiplex PCR assay. TCRdb obtained this table from immuneACCESS and retained in-frame rearrangements with V and J assigned. These tables miss some clones; where compared with another copy, unresolved V genes account for less than half of the shortfall, and the remainder is unexplained. A total of roughly 28,000 clones appear in this sample, roughly 60% of them only once. The ten largest clones take up 12% to 15% of the sample. Sequenced material: PBMCs, taken before ibrutinib treatment. The receptor source for this set is a human donor with chronic lymphocytic leukemia.

This CDR3 is CASSEGRVTGANVLTF. The CDR3 coding sequence is TGTGCCAGCAGTGAGGGCAGGGTAACTGGGGCCAACGTCCTGACTTTC. The chain uses TRBV25-1 and TRBJ2-6, with D possibly TRBD1 on 5 matching bases. This CDR3 region has 16 residues. V was trimmed by 3 bases and J by 2 bases, leaving 11 bases between them. Germline V gives CDR1 MGHDK, CDR2 SYGVNS.

The chain uses TRBV11-3 and TRBJ1-1; 9 positions match TRBD1. The CDR3 length is 12 residues. V shed 6 bases, J shed 12 bases, and the junction held 8 bases outside the gene matches. CDR1 is SGHNT and CDR2 is YENEEA in the germline V gene. The CDR3 DNA reads TGTGCCAGCAGTTACAGGGGGCGTCGGTCTTTCTTT. Its translation: CASSYRGRRSFF.

The V call is TRBV10-3, the J call TRBJ2-3; 7 positions agree with TRBD1. Germline CDR1 and CDR2: ENHRY and SYGVKD. With V trimmed by 6 bases and J by 6 bases, 3 bases remained unmatched. The CDR3 is made up of 12 amino acids. In nucleotides, the CDR3 is TGTGCCATCAGAGGGGGCGTGGATACGCAGTATTTT. It codes for CAIRGGVDTQYF.

The chain joins TRBV7-9 to TRBJ2-5; 8 bases are shared with TRBD2. V dropped 4 bases and J dropped 5; count of bases not matched to a gene: 12. Germline assignment: CDR1 SEHNR and CDR2 FQNEAQ (reference sequence). CDR3 length: 16 amino acids. This CDR3 is CASSWGYEGGRETQYF. For the CDR3, the DNA is TGTGCCAGCAGCTGGGGTTATGAAGGCGGGAGGGAGACCCAGTACTTC.

The chain recombines TRBV7-6 with TRBJ2-2, with D hard to call. CDR3 length: 14 amino acids. The V end lost 5 bases, the J end lost 0 bases, and 7 bases lay between the germline ends. The germline CDR1 and CDR2 sequences are SGHVS and FNYEAQ. CDR3 sequence (DNA): TGTGCCAGCAGCACAGAACCGAACACCGGGGAGCTGTTTTTT. This gives the protein CASSTEPNTGELFF.

The gene calls are TRBV19 and TRBJ2-7; D unclear. Germline CDR1 is LNHDA and CDR2 is SQIVND (reference sequence). This CDR3 has 13 residues. Trimming pared 2 bases from V and 3 bases from J, leaving 8 bases between. The CDR3 nucleotides are TGTGCCAGTAGTATATCCAGGAACTACGAGCAGTACTTC. This codes for CASSISRNYEQYF. Combining the CDR3 with reference TRBV19 and TRBJ2-7 gives the whole variable domain DGGITQSPKYLFRKEGQNVTLSCEQNLNHDAMYWYRQDPGQGLRLIYYSQIVNDFQKGDIAEGYSVSREKKESFPLTVTSAQKNPTAFYLCASSISRNYEQYFGPGTRLTVT.

The rearrangement links TRBV19 to TRBJ1-1, with a tentative D call TRBD1 (6 bases). This CDR3 is 16 amino acids long. Per germline, CDR1 LNHDA and CDR2 SQIVND (reference sequence). V dropped 3 bases and J dropped 8 bases, with 22 bases sitting between them. In DNA, the CDR3 is TGTGCCAGTAGTATTGGGGGGGCCATACCTCGGTGGGAAGCTTTCTTT. This gives the protein CASSIGGAIPRWEAFF.

CDR3 bases: TGTGCCAGCAGTCCGGGACAGGGAAACACAGATACGCAGTATTTT. It yields the protein CASSPGQGNTDTQYF. The chain combines TRBV6-1 with TRBJ2-3; the match to TRBD1 covers 9 bases. Germline V lookup: CDR1 MNHNS, CDR2 SASEGT. J was trimmed by 2 bases and V by 5 bases; bases with no gene match: 5. The CDR3 contains 15 residues.

This clone was counted a few times. V usage is TRBV9 and J usage is TRBJ1-1; D gene unclear. The V and J ends lost 2 bases and 2 bases respectively, with 7 bases between them. The CDR3 has 13 residues. The germline CDR1 and CDR2 sequences are SGDLS and YYNGEE. This CDR3 reads CASSVELNTEAFF. The CDR3 DNA is TGTGCCAGCAGCGTTGAGCTAAACACTGAAGCTTTCTTT.

This chain connects TRBV11-2 to TRBJ2-1; possibly TRBD2 for D (5 bases). The CDR3 contains 13 residues. Germline CDR1 is SGHAT and CDR2 is FQNNGV. Trimming took 2 bases from V and 5 from J, leaving 7 bases between them. In DNA, the CDR3 is TGTGCCAGCAGCTTAACGGGGAACAATGAGCAGTTCTTC. Translated: CASSLTGNNEQFF.

The chain employs TRBV7-9 and TRBJ1-5; no firm D call. With 3 bases removed from V and 7 bases from J, the gap between germline ends came to 7 bases. CDR3 length equals 12 residues. The germline gives CDR1 SEHNR, CDR2 FQNEAQ (reference sequence). In DNA form, the CDR3 reads TGTGCCAGCAGCTTTGCAGAACAGCCCCAGCATTTT. Its protein product is CASSFAEQPQHF. Drawing the rest from reference TRBV7-9 and TRBJ1-5, the complete variable domain is DTGVSQNPRHKITKRGQNVTFRCDPISEHNRLYWYRQTLGQGPEFLTYFQNEAQLEKSRLLSDRFSAERPKGSFSTLEIQRTEQGDSAMYLCASSFAEQPQHFGDGTRLSIL.

This clone was detected a few times. The chain combines TRBV13 with TRBJ1-5; no clear D. This CDR3 is built from 15 residues. Per germline, CDR1 PRHDT and CDR2 FYEKMQ (reference sequence). The V end was cut by 3 bases, the J end by 2 bases, with 11 bases between. This CDR3 reads CASSFSGWGNQPQHF. The CDR3 bases are TGTGCCAGCAGCTTTAGTGGGTGGGGCAATCAGCCCCAGCATTTT.

This clone was seen a few times. V gene TRBV2 combines with J gene TRBJ1-1; no clear D gene. In germline, CDR1 is SNHLY, CDR2 FYNNEI. Deletions cut 7 bases from V and 0 bases from J, with 12 bases between. This CDR3 is 14 amino acids long. Here the CDR3 DNA reads TGTGCCAGCATGGCAGGATACATGAACACTGAAGCTTTCTTT. It specifies CASMAGYMNTEAFF.

DNA for the CDR3: TGTGCCAGCAGCTTTTTGGTGGGAGAGACCCAGTACTTC. It yields the protein CASSFLVGETQYF. J is TRBJ2-5 and V is TRBV7-2; D call uncertain. This CDR3 spans 13 amino acids. V was trimmed by 3 bases and J by 4 bases, leaving 9 bases between them. The V gene's germline CDR1 is SGHTA and CDR2 FQGNSA.

V is TRBV10-1 and J is TRBJ2-3; D remains ambiguous. The CDR3 consists of 15 residues. Trimming stripped 5 bases from V and 6 bases from J, with 18 bases between. Germline values: CDR1 WNHNN, CDR2 SYGVQD (reference sequence). The CDR3 protein is CASSPTTSSPDTQYF. DNA for the CDR3: TGCGCCAGCAGTCCTACGACTTCCTCGCCCGATACGCAGTATTTT.

This clone was observed a handful of times. The chain employs TRBV6-4 and TRBJ2-3; tentatively, D is TRBD1 or TRBD2 (5 bases each). There are 17 residues in the CDR3. Trimming stripped 0 bases from V and 1 base from J, with 14 bases between. CDR1 and CDR2 (germline): MRHNA, SNTAGT. The CDR3 region is CASSDSASGGGTDTQYF. The CDR3 nucleotides are TGTGCCAGCAGTGACTCGGCGAGTGGGGGAGGCACAGATACGCAGTATTTT.

This chain connects TRBV4-2 to TRBJ2-1; D perhaps matches TRBD1 (7 bases). Trimming shortened V by 3 bases and J by 8 bases, and 14 bases separated the two germline ends. Looked up from germline, CDR1 is LGHNA and CDR2 is YNFKEQ. This CDR3 region has 14 residues. The CDR3 DNA sequence: TGTGCCAGCAGCCAGGCTCAGGGGGGTGATGAGCAGTTCTTC. Protein sequence: CASSQAQGGDEQFF.

V usage is TRBV10-3 and J usage is TRBJ1-5; D is perhaps TRBD1 (5 bases). Trimming cost V 7 bases and J 5 bases, with 12 bases left between them. The CDR3 spans 13 residues. Germline-derived CDR1 and CDR2 are ENHRY and SYGVKD. CDR3 sequence (DNA): TGTGCCATCACAGGGCAGGCGGATCAGCCCCAGCATTTT. Its translation: CAITGQADQPQHF.

This clone appeared a few times. The V and J genes are TRBV4-1 and TRBJ1-6; unclear D gene. The CDR3 runs 17 residues. Germline V gene sequence: CDR1 MGHRA, CDR2 YSYEKL. V was clipped by 0 bases and J by 0 bases, with 9 bases between them. The CDR3 loop reads CASSQETGSSYNSPLHF. The CDR3 DNA reads as TGCGCCAGCAGCCAAGAGACGGGCAGCTCCTATAATTCACCCCTCCACTTT.

This clone has more than one count but fewer than ten. The chain joins TRBV28 to TRBJ1-1; D uncertain. Between the trimmed V and J ends, which lost 6 bases and 4 bases, there was a span of 12 bases. The CDR3 runs to 13 residues. CDR1 and CDR2 from the germline V gene are MDHEN and SYDVKM. CDR3 in DNA: TGTGCCAGCAGCTCGCAGCCTATCACTGAAGCTTTCTTT. Translated: CASSSQPITEAFF.